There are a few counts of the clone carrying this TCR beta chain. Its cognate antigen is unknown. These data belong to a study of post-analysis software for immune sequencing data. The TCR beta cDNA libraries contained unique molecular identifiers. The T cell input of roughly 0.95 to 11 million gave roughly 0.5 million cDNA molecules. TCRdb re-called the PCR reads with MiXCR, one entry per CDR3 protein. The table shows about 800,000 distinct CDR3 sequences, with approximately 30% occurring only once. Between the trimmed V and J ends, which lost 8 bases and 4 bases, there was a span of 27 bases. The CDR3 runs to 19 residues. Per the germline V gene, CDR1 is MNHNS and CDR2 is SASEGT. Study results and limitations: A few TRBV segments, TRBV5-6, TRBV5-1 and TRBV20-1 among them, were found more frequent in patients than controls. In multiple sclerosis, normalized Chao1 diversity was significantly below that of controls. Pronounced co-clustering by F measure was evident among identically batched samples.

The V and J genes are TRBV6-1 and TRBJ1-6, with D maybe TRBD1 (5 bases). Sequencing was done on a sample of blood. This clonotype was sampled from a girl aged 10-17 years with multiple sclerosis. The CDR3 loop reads CASDLSRGDPAIYNSPLHF. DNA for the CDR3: TGTGCCAGCGACCTCAGCCGGGGCGATCCCGCCATTTATAATTCACCCCTCCACTTT.